This T cell receptor (beta chain) came from a study of Graves' ophthalmopathy and Graves' hyperthyroidism. Across the study: The collection of peripheral blood took place at initial diagnosis, before any treatment.

Germline CDR1 and CDR2: MNHEY and SVGAGI. V was cut by 2 bases and J by 0 bases, with 10 bases left in between. CDR3 length: 16 residues. Amplification targeted the TCR beta CDR3 regions, with RNA transcripts as the source material. HTBI primers were employed in first-round RT-PCR, then a second-round multiplex PCR followed. MiXCR, run by TCRdb on the multiplex PCR reads, gives a single entry per CDR3 protein. Of hundreds of thousands of distinct CDR3 sequences in the sample, over 40% were seen once. CAS ≥3, NOSPECS ≥4, moderate-to-severe activity and duration under 3 months marked donors with ophthalmopathy. From fresh peripheral blood, roughly 9.3 ml in volume, the PBMCs were obtained.

The TCR comes from an adult man with Graves' ophthalmopathy. The sequencing input was peripheral blood. The J gene is TRBJ2-2, the V gene TRBV6-5; no firm D call. The CDR3 DNA sequence: TGTGCCAGCAGTTACCCGCCTCACCCGAACACCGGGGAGCTGTTTTTT. Its protein is CASSYPPHPNTGELFF.